This T cell receptor (beta chain) came from a study of Graves' ophthalmopathy and Graves' hyperthyroidism. At the level of the study: The blood sample was drawn at first diagnosis and before any treatment.

The CDR3 totals 13 residues. Germline CDR1 reads LNHNV; CDR2 reads YYDKDF (reference sequence). The V and J ends lost 3 bases and 7 bases respectively, with 13 bases between them. This clonotype occurred many times. Donors with ophthalmopathy: moderate-to-severe activity, CAS ≥3, NOSPECS ≥4, duration under 3 months. Certain patients, namely those with other autoimmune diseases, uncontrolled infections, pregnancy or lactation, were excluded. The evidence that diagnosis relied on was clinical symptoms, serum thyroxine, TRAb, thyroid ultrasound and orbital computed tomography. From RNA, the CDR3 regions of TCR beta chains were amplified and sequenced. RT-PCR in the first round used HTBI primers; a second-round multiplex PCR followed. A single record per CDR3 protein comes from TCRdb applying MiXCR to the multiplex PCR reads. Here the sample spans hundreds of thousands of distinct CDR3 sequences, approximately 15% being singletons.

Specimen: blood. The TCR originated in a woman in her twenties or thirties with Graves' ophthalmopathy. This chain joins TRBV15 and TRBJ2-7; TRBD1 is a possible D gene (7 bases). The CDR3: CATSSGQAGEQYF. CDR3 DNA: TGTGCCACCAGCAGCGGACAGGCGGGAGAGCAGTACTTC.